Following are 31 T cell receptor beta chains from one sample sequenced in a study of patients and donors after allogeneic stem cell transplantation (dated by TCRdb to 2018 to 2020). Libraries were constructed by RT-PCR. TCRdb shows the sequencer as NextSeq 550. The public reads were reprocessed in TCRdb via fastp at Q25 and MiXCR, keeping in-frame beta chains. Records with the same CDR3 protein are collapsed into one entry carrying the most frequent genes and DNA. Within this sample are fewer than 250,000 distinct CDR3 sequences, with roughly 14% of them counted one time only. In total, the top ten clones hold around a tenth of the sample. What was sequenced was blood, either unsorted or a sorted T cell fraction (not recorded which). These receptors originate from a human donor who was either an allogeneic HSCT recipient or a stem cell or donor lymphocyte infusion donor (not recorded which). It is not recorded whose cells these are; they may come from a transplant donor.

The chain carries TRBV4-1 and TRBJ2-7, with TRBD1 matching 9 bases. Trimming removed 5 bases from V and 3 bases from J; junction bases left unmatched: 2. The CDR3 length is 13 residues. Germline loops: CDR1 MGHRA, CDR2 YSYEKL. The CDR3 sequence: CASSWDRDYEQYF. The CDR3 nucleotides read TGCGCCAGCAGCTGGGACAGGGACTACGAGCAGTACTTC.

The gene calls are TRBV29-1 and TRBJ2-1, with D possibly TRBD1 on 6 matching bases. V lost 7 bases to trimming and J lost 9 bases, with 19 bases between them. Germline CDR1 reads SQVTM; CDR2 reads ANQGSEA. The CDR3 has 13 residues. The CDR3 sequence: CSGTLLGTTEQFF. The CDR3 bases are TGCAGCGGGACCCTTTTAGGGACAACTGAGCAGTTCTTC.

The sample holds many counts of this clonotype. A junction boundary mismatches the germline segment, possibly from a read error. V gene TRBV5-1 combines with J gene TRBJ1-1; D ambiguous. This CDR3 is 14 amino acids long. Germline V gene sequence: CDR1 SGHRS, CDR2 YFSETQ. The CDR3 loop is CASSHRSRNTEAFF. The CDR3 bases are TGCGCCAGCAGCCATCGGTCGCGGAACACTGAAGCCTTCTTT.

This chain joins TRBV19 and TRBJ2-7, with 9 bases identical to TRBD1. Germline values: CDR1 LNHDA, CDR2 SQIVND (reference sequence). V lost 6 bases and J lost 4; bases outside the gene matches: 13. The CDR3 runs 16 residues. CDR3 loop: CASRLSFRTGDYEQYF. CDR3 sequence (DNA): TGTGCCAGTAGACTTTCCTTTAGGACAGGGGATTACGAGCAGTACTTC.

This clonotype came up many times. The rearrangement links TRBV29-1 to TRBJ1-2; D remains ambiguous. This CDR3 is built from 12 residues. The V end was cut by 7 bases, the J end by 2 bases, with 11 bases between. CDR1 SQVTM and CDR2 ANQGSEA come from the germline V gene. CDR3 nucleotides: TGCAGCGCCGCGTCGGTAAACTATGGCTACACCTTC. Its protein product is CSAASVNYGYTF.

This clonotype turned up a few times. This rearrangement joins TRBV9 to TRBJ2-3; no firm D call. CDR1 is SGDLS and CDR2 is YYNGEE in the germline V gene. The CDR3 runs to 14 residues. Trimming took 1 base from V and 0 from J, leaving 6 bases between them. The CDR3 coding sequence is TGTGCCAGCAGCGTAATGGCCAGCACAGATACGCAGTATTTT. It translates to CASSVMASTDTQYF.

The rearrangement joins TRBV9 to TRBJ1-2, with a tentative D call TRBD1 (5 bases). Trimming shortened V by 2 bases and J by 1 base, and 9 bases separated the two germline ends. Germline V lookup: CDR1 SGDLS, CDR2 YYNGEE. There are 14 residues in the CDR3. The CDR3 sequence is CASSVRDGNYGYTF. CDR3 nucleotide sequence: TGTGCCAGCAGCGTTCGGGACGGTAACTATGGCTACACCTTC.

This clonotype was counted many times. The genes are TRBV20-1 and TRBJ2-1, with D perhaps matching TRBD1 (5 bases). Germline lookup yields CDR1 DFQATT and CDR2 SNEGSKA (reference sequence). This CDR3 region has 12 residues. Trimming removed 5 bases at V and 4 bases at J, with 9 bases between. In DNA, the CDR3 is TGCAGTGCTGAGGACACTTACAATGAGCAGTTCTTC. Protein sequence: CSAEDTYNEQFF.

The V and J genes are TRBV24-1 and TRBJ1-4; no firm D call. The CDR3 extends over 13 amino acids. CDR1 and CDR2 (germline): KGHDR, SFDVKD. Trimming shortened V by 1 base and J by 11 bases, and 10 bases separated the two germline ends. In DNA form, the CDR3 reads TGTGCCACCAGTGATTTCTCGGGAAGGAAACTGTTTTTT. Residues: CATSDFSGRKLFF.

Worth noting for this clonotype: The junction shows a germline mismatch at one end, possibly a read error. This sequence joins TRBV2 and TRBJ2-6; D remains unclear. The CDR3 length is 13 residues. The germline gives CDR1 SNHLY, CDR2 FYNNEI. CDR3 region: CASTPSRANVLTF. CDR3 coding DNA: TGTGCCAGCACCCCCTCTAGGGCCAACGTCCTGACTTTC.

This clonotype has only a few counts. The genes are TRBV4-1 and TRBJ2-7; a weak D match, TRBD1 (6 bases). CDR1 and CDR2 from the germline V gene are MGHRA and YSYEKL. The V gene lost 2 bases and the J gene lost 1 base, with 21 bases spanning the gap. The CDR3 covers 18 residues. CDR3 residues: CASSQFLGGTPISYEQYF. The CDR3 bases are TGCGCCAGCAGCCAATTTTTAGGGGGAACACCGATATCCTACGAGCAGTACTTC.

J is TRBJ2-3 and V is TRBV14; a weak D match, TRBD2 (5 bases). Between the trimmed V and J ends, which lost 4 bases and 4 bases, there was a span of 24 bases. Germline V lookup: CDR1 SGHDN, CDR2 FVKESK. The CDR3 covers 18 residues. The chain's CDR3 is CASSPSAGVTLVPDTQYF. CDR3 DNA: TGTGCCAGCAGCCCCAGCGCGGGCGTTACCCTGGTCCCAGATACGCAGTATTTT.

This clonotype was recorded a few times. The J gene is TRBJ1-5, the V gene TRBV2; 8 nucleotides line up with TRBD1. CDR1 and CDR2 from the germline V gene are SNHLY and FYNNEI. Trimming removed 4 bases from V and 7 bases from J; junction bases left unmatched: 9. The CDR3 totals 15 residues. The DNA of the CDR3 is TGTGCCAGCAGTGCTGTGGCAGGGGGCATCCAGCCCCAGCATTTT. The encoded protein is CASSAVAGGIQPQHF.

The CDR3 region has the DNA TGTGCCTGGAGCCATACCGGGGCCTACTACGAGCAGTACTTC. Translation: CAWSHTGAYYEQYF. The J gene is TRBJ2-7, the V gene TRBV30; the D call may be TRBD1 or TRBD2 (5 bases each). This CDR3 is 14 amino acids long. V was shortened by 3 bases and J by 3 bases, with 15 bases between the two germline ends. The germline gives CDR1 GTSNPN, CDR2 SVGIG (reference sequence).

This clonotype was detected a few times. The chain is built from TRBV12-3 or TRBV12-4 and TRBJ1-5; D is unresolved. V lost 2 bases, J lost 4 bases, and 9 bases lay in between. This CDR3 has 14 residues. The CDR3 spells CASSLSARNQPQHF. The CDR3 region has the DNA TGTGCCAGCAGTTTATCTGCTAGGAATCAGCCCCAGCATTTT.

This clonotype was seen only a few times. CDR3 residues: CASKNRAGDTQYF. CDR3 DNA: TGTGCCAGCAAGAACAGGGCTGGAGATACGCAGTATTTT. This chain connects TRBV3-1 to TRBJ2-3, with D possibly being TRBD1 (6 bases). V dropped 7 bases and J dropped 5 bases, with 13 bases sitting between them. CDR3 length equals 13 residues. CDR1 and CDR2 from the germline V gene are LGHDT and YNNKEL (reference sequence).

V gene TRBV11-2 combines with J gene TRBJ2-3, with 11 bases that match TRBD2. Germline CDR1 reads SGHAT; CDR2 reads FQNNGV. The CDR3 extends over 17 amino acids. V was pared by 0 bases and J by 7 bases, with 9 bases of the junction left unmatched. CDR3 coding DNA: TGTGCCAGCAGCTTAGACTTACTAGCGGGAGCGGTGAATACGCAGTATTTT. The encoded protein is CASSLDLLAGAVNTQYF.

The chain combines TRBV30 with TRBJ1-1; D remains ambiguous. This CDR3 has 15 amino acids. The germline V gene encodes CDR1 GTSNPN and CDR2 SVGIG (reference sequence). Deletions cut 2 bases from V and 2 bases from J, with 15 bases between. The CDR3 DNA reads TGTGCCTGGAGTCCCTTAATAGAGTTTAACACTGAAGCTTTCTTT. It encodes CAWSPLIEFNTEAFF.

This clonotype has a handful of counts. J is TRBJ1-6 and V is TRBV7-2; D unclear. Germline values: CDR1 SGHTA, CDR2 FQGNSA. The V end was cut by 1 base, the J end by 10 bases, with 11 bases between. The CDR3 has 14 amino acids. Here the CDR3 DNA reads TGTGCCAGCAGCTTAGTTCCCATTTTGTCACCCCTCCACTTT. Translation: CASSLVPILSPLHF.

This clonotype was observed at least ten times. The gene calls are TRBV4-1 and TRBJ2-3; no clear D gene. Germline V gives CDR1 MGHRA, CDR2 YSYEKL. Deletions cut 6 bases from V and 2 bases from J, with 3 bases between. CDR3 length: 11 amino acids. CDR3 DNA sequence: TGCGCCAGCAGGGACACAGATACGCAGTATTTT. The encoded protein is CASRDTDTQYF.

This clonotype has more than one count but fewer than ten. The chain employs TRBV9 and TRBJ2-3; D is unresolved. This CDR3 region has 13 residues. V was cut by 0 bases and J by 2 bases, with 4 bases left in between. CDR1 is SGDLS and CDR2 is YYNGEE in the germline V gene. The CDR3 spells CASSVVDTDTQYF. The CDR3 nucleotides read TGTGCCAGCAGCGTAGTTGACACAGATACGCAGTATTTT.

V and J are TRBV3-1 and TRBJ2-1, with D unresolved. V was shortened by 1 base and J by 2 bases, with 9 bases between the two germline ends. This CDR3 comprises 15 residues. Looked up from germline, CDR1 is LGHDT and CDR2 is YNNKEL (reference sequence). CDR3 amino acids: CASSQAKLTYNEQFF. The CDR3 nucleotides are TGTGCCAGCAGCCAAGCCAAACTGACCTACAATGAGCAGTTCTTC.

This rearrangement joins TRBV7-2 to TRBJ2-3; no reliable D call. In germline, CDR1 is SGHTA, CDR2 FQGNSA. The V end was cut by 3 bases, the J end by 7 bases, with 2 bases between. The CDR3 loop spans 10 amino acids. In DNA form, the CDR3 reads TGTGCCAGCAGCTTTTATACGCAGTATTTT. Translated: CASSFYTQYF.

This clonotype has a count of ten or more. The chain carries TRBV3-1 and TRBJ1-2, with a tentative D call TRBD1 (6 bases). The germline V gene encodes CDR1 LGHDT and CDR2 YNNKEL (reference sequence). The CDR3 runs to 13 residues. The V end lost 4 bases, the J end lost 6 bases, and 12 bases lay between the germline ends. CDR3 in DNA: TGTGCCAGCAGCCTCAACAGGGCCCATGGCTACACCTTC. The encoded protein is CASSLNRAHGYTF.

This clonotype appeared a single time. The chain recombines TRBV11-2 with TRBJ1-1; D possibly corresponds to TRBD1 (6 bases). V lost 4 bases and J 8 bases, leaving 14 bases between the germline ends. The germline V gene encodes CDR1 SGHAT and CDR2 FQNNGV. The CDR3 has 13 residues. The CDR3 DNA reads TGTGCCAGCAGCTGGGATAGGACAGTCGAAGCTTTCTTT. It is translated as CASSWDRTVEAFF.

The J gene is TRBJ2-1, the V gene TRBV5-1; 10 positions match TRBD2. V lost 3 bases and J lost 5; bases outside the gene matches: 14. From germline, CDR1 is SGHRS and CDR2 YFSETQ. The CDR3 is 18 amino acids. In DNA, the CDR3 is TGCGCCAGCAGCTCCCAAGCTAGCGGGAGAGGAGCGAACAATGAGCAGTTCTTC. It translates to CASSSQASGRGANNEQFF.

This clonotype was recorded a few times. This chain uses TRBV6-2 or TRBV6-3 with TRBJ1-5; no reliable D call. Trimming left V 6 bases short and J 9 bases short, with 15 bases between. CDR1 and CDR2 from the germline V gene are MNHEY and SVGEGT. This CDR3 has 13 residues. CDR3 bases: TGTGCCAGCAGCGCCAGGCTATCAGGGCCCCAGCATTTT. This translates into CASSARLSGPQHF.

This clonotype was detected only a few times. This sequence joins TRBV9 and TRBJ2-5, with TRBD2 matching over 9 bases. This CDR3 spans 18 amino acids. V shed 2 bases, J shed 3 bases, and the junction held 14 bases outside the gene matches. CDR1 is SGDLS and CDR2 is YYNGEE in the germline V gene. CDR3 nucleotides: TGTGCCAGCAGCGTGGGGACAGTACAAGGCGGGGGGGAAGAGACCCAGTACTTC. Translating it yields CASSVGTVQGGGEETQYF.

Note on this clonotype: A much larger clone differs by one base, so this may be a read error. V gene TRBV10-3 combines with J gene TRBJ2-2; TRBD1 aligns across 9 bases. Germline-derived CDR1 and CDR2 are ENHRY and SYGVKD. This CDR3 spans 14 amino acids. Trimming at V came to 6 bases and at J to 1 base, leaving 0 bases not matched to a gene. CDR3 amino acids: CAIRGQGNTGELFF. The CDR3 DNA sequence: TGTGCCATCAGGGGACAGGGGAACACCGGGGAGCTGTTTTTT.

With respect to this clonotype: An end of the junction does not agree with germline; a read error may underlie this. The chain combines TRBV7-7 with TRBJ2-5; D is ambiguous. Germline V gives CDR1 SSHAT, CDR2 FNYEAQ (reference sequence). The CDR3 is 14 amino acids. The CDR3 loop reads CASSFGRSGETQYF. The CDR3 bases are TGTGCTAGCAGCTTCGGACGTTCCGGAGAGACCCAGTACTTC.

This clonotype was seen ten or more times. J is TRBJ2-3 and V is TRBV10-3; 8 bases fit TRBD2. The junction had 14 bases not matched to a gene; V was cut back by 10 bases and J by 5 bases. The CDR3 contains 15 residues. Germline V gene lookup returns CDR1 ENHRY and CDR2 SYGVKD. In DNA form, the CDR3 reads TGTGCCACAGGGCCTGGAGGTACTAGCGGAGATACGCAGTATTTT. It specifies CATGPGGTSGDTQYF.